This T cell receptor beta chain was sequenced during a study of graft-versus-host responses after intestinal transplantation. A remark on this clone: Its antigen is as yet unknown.

CDR3 length: 16 amino acids. After removal of 2 bases from V and 5 bases from J, the junction contained 5 bases not matched to a gene. Germline assignment: CDR1 MDHEN and CDR2 SYDVKM. Assay: immunoSEQ multiplex PCR; the TCRdb copy retains only in-frame clones and omits some. The sample has about 120,000 clones; over 85% are singletons. The sequencing used unstimulated CD4+ T cells sorted from spleen or lymph node cells, collected before intestinal transplant. The clonotype comes from a human donor who received an intestinal transplant. The chain has TRBV28 and TRBJ2-3; TRBD2 aligns across 12 bases. This CDR3 is CASSLPTSGRKDTQYF. The CDR3 DNA follows: TGTGCCAGCAGTTTACCTACTAGCGGGAGGAAAGATACGCAGTATTTT.